This TCR beta chain was captured in a study of cytomegalovirus exposure and HLA in healthy donors (TCRdb year 2017). In the study overall: According to an earlier analysis of 587 of the donors, about 179 million T cells yielded 117 million unique TCR beta sequences and approximately 280 Gb of sequence data. Rather than using new phenotypic data, the later analysis identified candidate immune exposures from TCR beta sequences and from how often those sequences occurred across donors. Of the 300 to 500 genotyped donors, 65% to 90% were placed in the genetic ancestry cluster associated with self-reported Caucasian donors. Every discovery cohort repertoire had been produced on one sequencing platform. Approximately 300 gigabases of sequencing data and around 88 million unique TCR sequences made up an early release that covered several hundred HLA-typed donors. Typing coverage differed by locus: A, B, C, DRB1 and DQB1 were typed in about 629-630 donors, DQA1 in roughly 510, DPA1 in roughly 590, and DPB1 in just under 480. Alongside the repertoire data, information on donor age, sex, ethnicity and CMV serostatus was compiled. To decide whether each TCR beta V gene segment behaved as functional or pseudogenic, an earlier analysis of some 580 of the donors relied on high-throughput TCR beta sequencing. A later analysis re-examined previously published TCR beta repertoires from more than 600 donors and added high-resolution HLA genotyping to investigate patterns of TCR occurrence. About five DR-DQ haplotypes were handled as single units for association and clustering, since linkage in the cohort was strong. The T cell repertoires of 666 subjects were profiled by immunosequencing and related to cytomegalovirus serostatus. A separate validation cohort of over a hundred different subjects was used in addition to the 666-subject first cohort. To predict cytomegalovirus infection status, the study brought together high-throughput TCR immunosequencing, statistical association of individual TCRs with disease status, and machine learning. The study aimed to test whether signatures of past pathogen exposure could be identified by cataloging public T cell receptors. Among around 400 genotyped donors of the cohort, an average of roughly 230,000 unique TCR beta nucleotide sequences was sequenced per donor, of which about 19% were non-productive. Both class I and class II loci were covered by HLA typing, at four-digit resolution. Genome-wide SNP genotypes for about 55% of the roughly 670 donors were used in a later genetic analysis, which treated that subset as a discovery cohort. Overall results and qualifications from the work: According to the authors, the approach could potentially be generalized to other disease states and immunological phenotypes. An earlier analysis of around 540 of the donors showed that most TCR beta V segments appeared in productive rearrangements either about 87% or about 30% of the time, which broadly matched IMGT annotations. Roughly uniform sequencing depth across donors was assumed in presence/absence analyses, although this assumption may not hold. Some 15 rarely observed V segments, including chromosome 9 orphons, were excluded from the earlier analysis of about 500 of the donors because counts were too low. Most TCR sequences were seen in very few donors, while some public TCRs were found in many individuals. According to a later analysis, parvovirus B19, influenza, CMV and Epstein-Barr virus appeared linked to several top co-occurrence clusters. A few of the identified cytomegalovirus-associated TCR beta chains were confirmed in vitro to be specific for cytomegalovirus antigens. In a later analysis, about 16,000 TCR beta sequences were associated with specific HLA alleles at a false discovery rate of 0.05. When HLA alleles, especially DR and DQ, strongly co-occurred, TCR associations were difficult to assign to individual alleles. The study gave a list of about 170 TCR beta chains associated with cytomegalovirus. CMV serostatus was the only immune exposure information available for the cohort. According to a later analysis, most CMV-associated TCR beta chains appeared to be HLA-restricted, and the HLA associations seemed to be driven largely by CMV exposure. In a later genetic analysis, a missense DCLRE1C variant was associated with V-gene and J-gene trimming of TCR beta chains, and the association was replicated in an independent cohort. This cohort had only TCR beta chains sequenced, and the lack of alpha or paired-chain data limited which features could be detected. A further reported finding was that TCR beta sequences accurately predicted the HLA-A and HLA-B alleles for most subjects in the first cohort. A group of highly shared sequence variants was considered likely to be a technical artifact of the sequencing pipeline. Linkage disequilibrium might explain the correlated functional status among segregating V segments, but an unknown experimental factor could not be ruled out. Because some donors lacked HLA typing at each locus, the association tests relied only on the typed subset. A later analysis found that TCR association rates varied across HLA loci, with DRB1 alleles showing the most associated TCRs and HLA-C alleles the fewest. Cytomegalovirus status was reported to be diagnosed by the classifier with high specificity and sensitivity in both the original and validation cohorts. Compared with equally common non-associated chains, HLA-associated TCR beta chains in a later analysis were more clonally expanded and had lower generation probabilities. A later genetic analysis reported fewer N-insertions in productive TCRs among donors in an Asian-associated ancestry cluster than the roughly 620-donor mean.

The method behind the library was the immunoSEQ multiplex PCR assay. A mixture of 60 forward primers for TCR Vbeta segments and 13 reverse primers for TCR Jbeta segments was used in the multiplex PCR. A multiplex PCR assay on genomic DNA amplified the CDR3 region of rearranged TCR beta genes. The Illumina HiSeq System was used to sequence the amplified TCR beta libraries as 87-base-pair reads. The source study handled its data this way. A later analysis counted approximately 76 million unique TCR beta chains across the 550 to 700 repertoires, and roughly 9.9 million of these chains were shared by at least two donors. Raw reads were error-corrected and collapsed into unique sequences by a nearest-neighbor algorithm in which closely related sequences were merged to remove PCR and sequencing errors. To assign V, D and J gene segments, CDR3 sequences were aligned to IMGT reference sequences. For a sequence to be retained, a match of at least six nucleotides was required to both a V gene segment and a J gene segment. Rearrangements were called productive when the CDR3 lacked stop codons and stayed in frame with V and J; all others were non-productive. CDR3 was defined by IMGT convention, running from the second conserved V-encoded cysteine to the conserved J-encoded phenylalanine. Sequences without an unambiguous match to a single V gene segment were excluded from the earlier analysis of 450 to 650 of the donors. In an earlier analysis of 450 to 750 of the donors, a V segment was called functional when productive rearrangements were above 56.7%, and segregating when the standard deviation between donors exceeded 5%. A statistical classification framework was built to diagnose cytomegalovirus status from the catalog of TCR beta chain sequences. A later analysis assigned V and J genes by comparing TCR nucleotide sequences with IMGT/GENE-DB human TR gene sequences. Using the TCRdist pipeline, a later analysis assigned CDR3 sequences along with most-parsimonious VDJ recombination scenarios. In a later analysis, every TCR beta chain was defined by the combination of its CDR3 amino acid sequence and its V-gene family, and reads without a unique V-gene family were dropped. To address suspected cross-contamination and a sequencing artifact, a later analysis removed several hundred highly shared, low-generation-probability nucleotide sequences. A later analysis calculated a clonal expansion index for each public chain from normalized within-repertoire ranks of inferred template counts. In a later analysis, generation probabilities were computed using a VDJ recombination model fitted to out-of-frame rearrangements, and the results were checked against IGoR. In a later analysis, hypergeometric tests were used to score TCR-TCR, TCR-HLA and TCR-CMV co-occurrence, with a repertoire-size bias correction applied to TCR pairs. To estimate false discovery rates, a later analysis permuted the HLA or CMV assignments 20 times. In a later analysis, co-occurring TCRs were grouped using DBSCAN, with TCRdist sequence similarity added in when clustering inside HLA-allele-positive subsets. Repertoires with fewer than 30,000 or more than 120,000 public chains, plus five repertoires with anomalous nucleotide sharing, were excluded from co-occurrence clustering. TCRdb mirrors the immuneACCESS table, restricted to in-frame sequences. Some clones are absent from its copies; in checked studies, under half trace to an unresolved V gene, and the reason for the others is unknown. That table is the source of V, J and clone size, and D and trimming were worked out from the DNA. Present in this sample are over 100,000 clones, 77% of which were seen just once. The top ten clonotypes cover 10% to 11% of the sample.

In total, approximately 690 healthy bone marrow donors made up the cohort. Cohort members were all nominally healthy when sampled, although unrecorded immune exposures were likely present. The donor tested CMV seropositive and was one of the 289 seropositive cohort members. Each donor provided a peripheral blood sample, and peripheral blood mononuclear cells were used for TCR beta sequencing. The Qiagen DNeasy Blood Extraction Kit was used to extract genomic DNA from the blood cell samples. Regarding this clone: The clone's antigen remains unknown. Base quality data are lacking; no much larger clone is found one base away.

The source is a man in his forties in good health and CMV-seropositive. The sequenced sample consisted of PBMCs.

The CDR3 is CASSSRTSGGGQYF. The nucleotide sequence is given as TGTGCCAGCAGCTCCCGGACTAGCGGGGGGGGTCAGTACTTC. This chain is built from TRBV7-3 and TRBJ2-7; 15 nucleotides in the junction match TRBD2. CDR1 and CDR2, per the germline V gene, are SGHTA and FQGTGA. From V the trimming removes 4 bases and from J it removes 10 bases, while the gene matches leave 5 bases of the junction unaccounted for. The CDR3 runs 14 residues from the cysteine to the phenylalanine. Left in the record is the CDR3 DNA by itself, 42 bases read in frame from the first base.